This passage covers 27 T cell receptor beta chains from one sample sequenced in a study of Graves' ophthalmopathy and Graves' hyperthyroidism. RNA transcripts were the template, and TCR beta CDR3 regions were amplified from them. Investigators did first-round RT-PCR with HTBI primers, then second-round multiplex PCR. One entry per CDR3 protein, called by TCRdb with MiXCR from the multiplex PCR reads. Of a few hundred thousand distinct CDR3 sequences detected, under 45% appear once; the ten largest clones hold around 4%. The source material was peripheral blood or thyroid tissue (not recorded which). Receptor source: an adult man with Graves' hyperthyroidism.

Comments on this clonotype: One base away lies a much larger clone, so this may be a sequencing read error. V is TRBV19 and J is TRBJ1-2, with 9 bases aligning to TRBD1. Germline V gene sequence: CDR1 LNHDA, CDR2 SQIVND (reference sequence). The CDR3 is made up of 17 amino acids. CDR3 bases: TGTGCCAGTAGTACGACAGGGGGAGAAAGGGCTAACTATGGCCACACCTTC. It specifies CASSTTGGERANYGHTF.

This chain joins TRBV20-1 and TRBJ2-5, with 11 positions matching TRBD2. Unmatched junction bases numbered 14, after V lost 3 bases and J lost 5 bases. The CDR3 extends over 17 amino acids. Germline V gives CDR1 DFQATT, CDR2 SNEGSKA (reference sequence). CDR3 protein: CSASPRTSGSLQETQYF. DNA of the CDR3: TGCAGTGCTAGTCCCAGGACTAGCGGGTCCTTACAGGAGACCCAGTACTTC.

Comment on this clonotype: A much larger clone differs by one base, so this may be a read error. This chain uses TRBV5-1 with TRBJ2-7, with D hard to call. CDR1 and CDR2 (germline): SGHRS, YFSETQ. Trimming left V 0 bases short and J 3 bases short, with 22 bases between. There are 18 residues in the CDR3. CDR3 nucleotides: TGCGCCAGCAGCTTGGATCCTCTCGGCCTGAGTGTAATCTACGAGCAGTACTTC. The encoded protein is CASSLDPLGLSVIYEQYF.

The rearrangement joins TRBV19 to TRBJ2-7; D is unresolved. Trimming shortened V by 5 bases and J by 2 bases, and 10 bases separated the two germline ends. Germline V gene data show CDR1 as LNHDA and CDR2 as SQIVND (reference sequence). The length of the CDR3 is 13 residues. The CDR3 loop reads CASSASMAYEQYF. The CDR3 bases are TGTGCCAGTAGTGCGAGTATGGCCTACGAGCAGTACTTC.

This clonotype was found many times. The genes are TRBV7-9 and TRBJ1-4, with 9 bases that match TRBD1. Germline CDR1 is SEHNR and CDR2 is FQNEAQ (reference sequence). Trimming removed 5 bases from V and 6 bases from J; junction bases left unmatched: 10. CDR3 length equals 16 residues. The CDR3 protein is CASSTNRDRDYEKLFF. CDR3 coding DNA: TGTGCCAGCAGCACAAACCGGGACAGGGATTATGAAAAACTGTTTTTT.

This sequence joins TRBV5-1 and TRBJ1-1; a weak D match, TRBD1 (5 bases). The CDR3 length is 12 residues. Trimming removed 1 base at V and 7 bases at J, with 8 bases between. Germline CDR1 SGHRS, CDR2 YFSETQ. DNA for the CDR3: TGCGCCAGCAGCTTGAGGGGATTTGAAGCTTTCTTT. Translation: CASSLRGFEAFF. The full variable domain, rest sourced from reference TRBV5-1 and TRBJ1-1, is KAGVTQTPRYLIKTRGQQVTLSCSPISGHRSVSWYQQTPGQGLQFLFEYFSETQRNKGNFPGRFSGRQFSNSRSEMNVSTLELGDSALYLCASSLRGFEAFFGQGTRLTVV.

This clonotype was recorded a few times. V usage is TRBV27 and J usage is TRBJ2-5; D remains ambiguous. The CDR3 is 17 amino acids. V dropped 5 bases and J dropped 1 base, with 20 bases sitting between them. Germline CDR1 and CDR2: MNHEY and SMNVEV (reference sequence). CDR3 region: CASSPRLGGSIQETQYF. CDR3 DNA sequence: TGTGCCAGCAGTCCTAGATTAGGCGGCAGTATCCAAGAGACCCAGTACTTC.

This clonotype was seen only a few times. V and J are TRBV27 and TRBJ2-7; a weak D match, TRBD2 (6 bases). The CDR3 has 15 residues. Trimming removed 3 bases at V and 0 bases at J, with 12 bases between. CDR1 is MNHEY, CDR2 SMNVEV, per germline (reference sequence). The DNA of the CDR3 is TGTGCCAGCAGTTTCTTATTCGGGGGCTCCTACGAGCAGTACTTC. Residues: CASSFLFGGSYEQYF.

CDR3: CSVDGTKYRDRGYTF. The CDR3 nucleotides read TGCAGCGTTGACGGGACGAAATACAGGGATCGGGGCTACACCTTC. This chain joins TRBV29-1 and TRBJ1-2, with D maybe TRBD1 (6 bases). V lost 3 bases and J lost 8, with 22 bases in between. This CDR3 spans 15 amino acids. The V gene's germline CDR1 is SQVTM and CDR2 ANQGSEA.

Concerning this clonotype itself: One end of the junction fails to match germline, which may point to a read error. V gene TRBV27 combines with J gene TRBJ1-5; 7 bases agree with TRBD1. The CDR3 loop spans 13 amino acids. Germline CDR1 MNHEY, CDR2 SMNVEV (reference sequence). The CDR3 here is CASSQGVNQAQHF. CDR3 DNA sequence: TGTGCCAGCAGTCAGGGGGTAAATCAGGCCCAGCATTTT.

This clonotype has ten or more counts. The chain carries TRBV7-2 and TRBJ1-3; unclear D gene. The V gene's germline CDR1 is SGHTA and CDR2 FQGNSA. The CDR3 is made up of 15 amino acids. The V and J ends lost 2 bases and 4 bases respectively, with 12 bases between them. The CDR3 DNA reads as TGTGCCAGCAGCTTACTAAGAGATTCGGGAAACACCATATATTTT. Its translation: CASSLLRDSGNTIYF.

This clonotype was observed a few times. The genes are TRBV15 and TRBJ2-1; a possible D gene is TRBD1 (5 bases). There are 15 residues in the CDR3. In germline, CDR1 is LNHNV, CDR2 YYDKDF (reference sequence). Trimming removed 5 bases at V and 0 bases at J, with 11 bases between. CDR3 sequence: CATSHDRDSYNEQFF. In nucleotides, the CDR3 is TGTGCCACCAGCCACGACAGAGACTCCTACAATGAGCAGTTCTTC.

The V gene is TRBV24-1, the J gene TRBJ2-1; D assignment may be TRBD1 or TRBD2 (5 bases each). Germline loops: CDR1 KGHDR, CDR2 SFDVKD. The CDR3 runs 16 residues. V was shortened by 0 bases and J by 7 bases, with 15 bases between the two germline ends. The CDR3 nucleotides read TGTGCCACCAGTGATTTGGTAGCAGGGACCTTGAATGAGCAGTTCTTC. This translates into CATSDLVAGTLNEQFF.

The chain is built from TRBV11-3 and TRBJ1-4; no firm D call. CDR1 is SGHNT and CDR2 is YENEEA in the germline V gene. Trimming stripped 5 bases from V and 7 bases from J, with 14 bases between. The CDR3 has 14 amino acids. The CDR3 nucleotides read TGTGCCAGCAGCCCCGGGGTGTGGAGTGAAAAACTGTTTTTT. The encoded protein is CASSPGVWSEKLFF.

This clonotype was counted ten times or more. This chain links TRBV4-2 with TRBJ1-2; the D gene is possibly TRBD1 (5 bases). The CDR3 runs 15 residues. V was shortened by 0 bases and J by 4 bases, with 12 bases between the two germline ends. Germline assignment: CDR1 LGHNA and CDR2 YNFKEQ. In nucleotides, the CDR3 is TGTGCCAGCAGCCAAGAGGCCCAGGGCAGCTATGGCTACACCTTC. Protein: CASSQEAQGSYGYTF.

This chain uses TRBV24-1 with TRBJ1-1; 7 bases line up with TRBD1. Losses at the gene ends were 2 bases for V and 1 base for J; bases not matched to a gene: 6. Germline V gives CDR1 KGHDR, CDR2 SFDVKD. The CDR3 spans 16 residues. The CDR3 loop reads CATSDSRQGTNTEAFF. In DNA, the CDR3 is TGTGCCACCAGTGATTCCCGACAGGGAACGAACACTGAAGCTTTCTTT.

The CDR3 protein is CASSIVGINTGELFF. The CDR3 nucleotides read TGTGCCAGTAGTATAGTAGGAATAAACACCGGGGAGCTGTTTTTT. V gene TRBV19 combines with J gene TRBJ2-2; no reliable D call. V lost 1 base to trimming and J lost 2 bases, with 8 bases between them. This CDR3 has 15 amino acids. CDR1 is LNHDA and CDR2 is SQIVND in the germline V gene (reference sequence).

With regard to this clonotype: A single base separates this from a much larger clone, so it may be a read error. The J gene is TRBJ2-5, the V gene TRBV11-2; 7 nucleotides align to TRBD2. The junction had 17 bases not matched to a gene; V was cut back by 5 bases and J by 5 bases. Germline CDR1 and CDR2: SGHAT and FQNNGV. The CDR3 sequence is 17 residues long. CDR3 coding DNA: TGTGCCAGCAGCCCGGAACAACTAGCGAGGCTTCGGGAGACCCAGTACTTC. This translates into CASSPEQLARLRETQYF.

This clonotype was counted many times. The genes are TRBV6-2 or TRBV6-3 and TRBJ1-1, with TRBD1 matching over 7 bases. With 5 bases clipped from V and 1 base from J, the junction kept 4 bases outside the gene matches. Germline CDR1 is MNHEY and CDR2 is SVGEGT. The CDR3 loop spans 14 amino acids. CDR3: CASSKQGSNTEAFF. In DNA, the CDR3 is TGTGCCAGCAGTAAACAGGGGTCGAACACTGAAGCTTTCTTT.

This clonotype appeared many times. V gene TRBV6-1 combines with J gene TRBJ1-2, with D possibly matching TRBD1 (5 bases). CDR3 size: 15 residues. V lost 8 bases and J lost 3, with 19 bases in between. Germline V lookup: CDR1 MNHNS, CDR2 SASEGT. The CDR3 sequence: CASVRTQGRDYGYTF. CDR3 coding DNA: TGTGCCAGCGTTCGGACCCAGGGTCGGGACTATGGCTACACCTTC.

This clonotype came up many times. This rearrangement joins TRBV16 to TRBJ1-1; D remains ambiguous. The CDR3 runs 14 residues. V shed 1 base and J shed 4 bases, with 10 bases lying between them. From germline, CDR1 is KGHSY and CDR2 FQNENV. The CDR3 reads CASSQFLGPTEAFF. CDR3 DNA sequence: TGTGCCAGCAGCCAATTCCTTGGGCCCACTGAAGCTTTCTTT.

This clonotype was seen repeatedly, ten times or more. This sequence joins TRBV20-1 and TRBJ1-3; D not certain. Trimming cost V 0 bases and J 4 bases, with 13 bases left between them. In germline, CDR1 is DFQATT, CDR2 SNEGSKA (reference sequence). The CDR3 totals 15 residues. The CDR3 coding sequence is TGCAGTGCTAGAGATGCAGGTGGTTGGGGAAACACCATATATTTT. This gives the protein CSARDAGGWGNTIYF.

This clonotype turned up a few times. The CDR3 spells CASSESTVRPQHF. As DNA, the CDR3 is TGTGCCAGCAGTGAATCTACGGTCCGGCCCCAGCATTTT. The chain recombines TRBV6-6 with TRBJ1-5; D not certain. The V end was cut by 5 bases, the J end by 9 bases, with 14 bases between. The germline gives CDR1 MNHNY, CDR2 SVGAGI (reference sequence). The CDR3 extends over 13 amino acids.

V usage is TRBV10-3 and J usage is TRBJ2-7; D remains unclear. CDR3 length: 15 amino acids. CDR1 is ENHRY and CDR2 is SYGVKD in the germline V gene. The ends were cut back, 3 bases at V and 7 bases at J, with 19 bases in the middle. CDR3 sequence reads: CAISDRVGRGNEQYF. The CDR3 bases are TGTGCCATCAGTGACCGGGTGGGTCGTGGGAATGAGCAGTACTTC.

This clonotype was detected many times. The V gene is TRBV10-3, the J gene TRBJ1-4, with 8 bases aligning to TRBD1. The germline V gene has CDR1 ENHRY and CDR2 SYGVKD. This CDR3 has 16 amino acids. J gave up 6 bases and V 3 bases, and 9 bases lay outside the gene matches. The CDR3 sequence is CAISDFRTGLDEKLFF. CDR3 sequence (DNA): TGTGCCATCAGTGACTTCCGGACAGGGTTGGATGAAAAACTGTTTTTT.

This chain links TRBV2 with TRBJ1-1, with 10 bases lining up with TRBD1. With V trimmed by 7 bases and J by 0 bases, 5 bases remained unmatched. The CDR3 consists of 15 residues. Germline V gene lookup returns CDR1 SNHLY and CDR2 FYNNEI. The CDR3 protein is CASIVTGGMNTEAFF. CDR3 nucleotide sequence: TGTGCCAGCATAGTGACAGGGGGCATGAACACTGAAGCTTTCTTT.

This clonotype was seen repeatedly, ten times or more. The chain links TRBV16 to TRBJ1-1; D remains unclear. The CDR3 consists of 15 residues. V lost 1 base and J 1 base, leaving 10 bases between the germline ends. Germline CDR1 reads KGHSY; CDR2 reads FQNENV. CDR3 sequence reads: CASSQYLGSNTEAFF. The CDR3 DNA reads TGTGCCAGCAGCCAATACTTAGGTTCGAACACTGAAGCTTTCTTT.